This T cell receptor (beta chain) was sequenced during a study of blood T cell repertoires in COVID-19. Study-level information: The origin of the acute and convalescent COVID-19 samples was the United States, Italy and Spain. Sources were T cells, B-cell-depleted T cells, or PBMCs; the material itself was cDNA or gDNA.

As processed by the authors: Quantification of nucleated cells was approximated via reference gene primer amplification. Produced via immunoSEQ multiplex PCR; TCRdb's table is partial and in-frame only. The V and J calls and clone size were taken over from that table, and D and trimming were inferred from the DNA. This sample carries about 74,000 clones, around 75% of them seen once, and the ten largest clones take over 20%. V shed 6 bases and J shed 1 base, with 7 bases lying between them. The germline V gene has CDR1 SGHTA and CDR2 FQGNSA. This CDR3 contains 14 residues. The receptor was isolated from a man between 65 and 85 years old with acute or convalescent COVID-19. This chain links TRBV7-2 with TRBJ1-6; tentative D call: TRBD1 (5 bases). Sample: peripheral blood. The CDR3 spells CASRTASYNSPLHF. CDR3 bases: TGTGCCAGCAGGACAGCGTCCTATAATTCACCCCTCCACTTT.